Included here is one TCR beta chain sequence, with context. This entry belongs to a study of blood T cell repertoires in COVID-19. About the study: The cDNA or gDNA used as material had been derived from T cells, B-cell-depleted T cells, or PBMCs.

The authors' processing: The authors estimated nucleated cell counts from reference gene primer amplification. Sequenced by immunoSEQ multiplex PCR; TCRdb stores in-frame clones only, minus some. The DNA was the basis for D and trimming; V, J and clone size are from that table. The table lists around 340,000 clones, around 80% of them singletons, with approximately 3.1% in the top ten. The sequence derives from a man aged 30 to 45 with active or convalescent COVID-19. The sample was peripheral blood.

CDR3 nucleotide sequence: TGTGCCAGTACTCAGGGGTACAATGAGCAGTTCTTC. This gives the protein CASTQGYNEQFF. The chain combines TRBV19 with TRBJ2-1, with TRBD1 as a possible D gene (6 bases). Germline CDR1 is LNHDA and CDR2 is SQIVND (reference sequence). V lost 7 bases and J 4 bases, leaving 8 bases between the germline ends. This CDR3 has 12 amino acids.